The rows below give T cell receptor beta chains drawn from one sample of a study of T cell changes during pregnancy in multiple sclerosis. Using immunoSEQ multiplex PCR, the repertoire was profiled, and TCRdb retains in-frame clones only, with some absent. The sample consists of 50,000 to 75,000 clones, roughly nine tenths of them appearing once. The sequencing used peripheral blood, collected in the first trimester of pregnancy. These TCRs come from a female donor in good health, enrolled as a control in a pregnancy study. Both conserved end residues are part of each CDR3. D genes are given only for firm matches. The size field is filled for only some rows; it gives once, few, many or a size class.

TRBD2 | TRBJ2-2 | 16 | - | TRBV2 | CASSLTSGRSTGELFF | TGTGCCAGCAGTCTGACTAGCGGGAGAAGTACCGGGGAGCTGTTTTTT
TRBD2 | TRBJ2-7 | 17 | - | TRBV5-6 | CASSWFSSGEFSYEQYF | TGTGCCAGCAGCTGGTTTAGTAGCGGGGAATTCTCCTACGAGCAGTACTTC
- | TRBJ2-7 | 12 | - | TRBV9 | CASSGETTEQYF | TGTGCCAGCAGCGGGGAGACTACCGAGCAGTACTTC
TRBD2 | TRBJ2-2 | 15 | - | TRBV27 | CASSWTSGRGGELFF | TGTGCCAGCAGTTGGACTAGCGGGAGAGGCGGGGAGCTGTTTTTT
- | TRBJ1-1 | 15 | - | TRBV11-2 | CASSLVEGGAGSAFF | TGTGCCAGCAGCTTAGTCGAGGGGGGGGCGGGAAGCGCTTTCTTT
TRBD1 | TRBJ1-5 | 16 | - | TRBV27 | CASSATGTGASWPQHF | TGTGCCAGCAGTGCTACCGGGACAGGGGCATCGTGGCCCCAGCATTTT
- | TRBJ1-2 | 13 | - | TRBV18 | CASSLDRDYGYTF | TGTGCCAGCTCATTGGACAGAGACTATGGCTACACCTTC
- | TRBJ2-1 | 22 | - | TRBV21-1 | CASSKGRTSGSFLLQSYNEQFF | TGTGCCAGCAGCAAAGGGCGGACTAGCGGGAGCTTCTTGCTTCAGTCCTACAATGAGCAGTTCTTC
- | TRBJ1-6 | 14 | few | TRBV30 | CAWDTGKMGSPLHF | TGTGCCTGGGACACCGGGAAAATGGGATCACCCCTCCACTTT
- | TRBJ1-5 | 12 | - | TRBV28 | CASSSIDQPQHF | TGTGCCAGCAGTTCCATTGATCAGCCCCAGCATTTT
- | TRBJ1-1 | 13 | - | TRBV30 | CAWRGGSNTEAFF | TGTGCCTGGAGAGGGGGTTCGAACACTGAAGCTTTCTTT
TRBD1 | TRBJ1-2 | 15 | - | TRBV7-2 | CASSLPGGANYGYTF | TGTGCCAGCAGCTTACCAGGGGGCGCAAACTATGGCTACACCTTC
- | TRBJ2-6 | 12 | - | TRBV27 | CDTGEGANVLTF | TGCGATACGGGGGAGGGGGCCAACGTCCTGACTTTC
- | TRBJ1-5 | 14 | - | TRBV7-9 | CASSPLVGNQPQHF | TGTGCCAGCAGCCCACTAGTAGGCAATCAGCCCCAGCATTTT
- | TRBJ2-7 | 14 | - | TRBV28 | CASSAPGFSYEQYF | TGTGCCAGCAGTGCGCCCGGTTTTTCCTACGAGCAGTACTTC
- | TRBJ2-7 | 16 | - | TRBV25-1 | CASSESRETNLYEQYF | TGTGCCAGCAGTGAATCTCGGGAGACTAACCTCTACGAGCAGTACTTC
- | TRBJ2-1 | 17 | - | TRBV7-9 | CASSLAMGGFSYNEQFF | TGTGCCAGCAGCTTAGCAATGGGCGGGTTTTCCTACAATGAGCAGTTCTTC
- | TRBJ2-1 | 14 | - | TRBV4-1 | CASSQDLPTGEQFF | TGCGCCAGCAGCCAAGATCTCCCTACCGGTGAGCAGTTCTTC
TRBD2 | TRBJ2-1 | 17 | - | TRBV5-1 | CASSQSAGTSGYNEQFF | TGCGCCAGCAGCCAATCGGCCGGGACTAGCGGCTACAATGAGCAGTTCTTC
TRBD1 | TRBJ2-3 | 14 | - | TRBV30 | CAWGQGQLTDTQYF | TGTGCCTGGGGACAGGGTCAGCTGACAGATACGCAGTATTTT
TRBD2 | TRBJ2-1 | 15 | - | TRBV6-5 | CASSYWGGSYNEQFF | TGTGCCAGCAGTTACTGGGGGGGAAGCTACAATGAGCAGTTCTTC
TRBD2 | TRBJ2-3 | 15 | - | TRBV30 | CAWNRGGVYTDTQYF | TGTGCCTGGAATCGGGGGGGTGTTTACACAGATACGCAGTATTTT
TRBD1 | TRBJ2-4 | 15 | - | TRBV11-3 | CASSSDRGAKNIQYF | TGTGCCAGCAGCTCTGACAGGGGGGCCAAAAACATTCAGTACTTC
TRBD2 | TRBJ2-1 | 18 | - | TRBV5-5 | CASSLELGLAGGRDEQFF | TGTGCCAGCAGCTTGGAATTAGGACTAGCGGGGGGGCGGGATGAGCAGTTCTTC
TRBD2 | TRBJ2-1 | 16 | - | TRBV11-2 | CASSLKKGLAGGPQFF | TGTGCCAGCAGCTTAAAGAAGGGACTAGCGGGAGGGCCACAGTTCTTC
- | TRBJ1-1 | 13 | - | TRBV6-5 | CASSPQGGTEAFF | TGTGCCAGCAGCCCTCAGGGAGGCACTGAAGCTTTCTTT
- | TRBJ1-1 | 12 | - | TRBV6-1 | CASGHKNTEAFF | TGTGCCAGCGGCCATAAAAACACTGAAGCTTTCTTT
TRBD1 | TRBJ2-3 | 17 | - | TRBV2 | CASVGGKKTGGSDTQYF | TGTGCCAGCGTTGGGGGGAAAAAGACAGGGGGCTCAGATACGCAGTATTTT
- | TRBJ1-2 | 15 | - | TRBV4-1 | CASSQGGGSNYGYTF | TGCGCCAGCAGCCAAGGAGGGGGATCTAACTATGGCTACACCTTC
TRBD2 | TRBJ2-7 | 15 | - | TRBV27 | CASRPGIAGVYEQYF | TGTGCCAGCAGACCTGGGATAGCGGGGGTTTACGAGCAGTACTTC
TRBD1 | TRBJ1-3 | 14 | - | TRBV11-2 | CASSSSDRVNTIYF | TGTGCCAGCAGCTCTTCGGACAGGGTAAACACCATATATTTT
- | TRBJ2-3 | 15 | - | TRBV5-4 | CASSLSVTSTDTQYF | TGTGCCAGCAGCTTAAGCGTCACTAGCACAGATACGCAGTATTTT
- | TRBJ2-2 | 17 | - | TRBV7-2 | CASSFISRAGATGELFF | TGTGCCAGCAGCTTCATATCAAGGGCAGGGGCTACCGGGGAGCTGTTTTTT
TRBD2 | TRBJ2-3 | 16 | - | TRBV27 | CASSWDGTSGTDTQYF | TGTGCCAGCAGTTGGGACGGGACTAGTGGCACAGATACGCAGTATTTT
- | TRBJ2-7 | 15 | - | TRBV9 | CASSVGDAGTYEQYF | TGTGCCAGCAGCGTAGGCGATGCGGGAACCTACGAGCAGTACTTC
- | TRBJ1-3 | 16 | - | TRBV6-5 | CASSYYGALSGNTIYF | TGTGCCAGCAGTTACTATGGAGCACTCTCTGGAAACACCATATATTTT
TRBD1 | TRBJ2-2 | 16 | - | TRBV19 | CASSIEKGAGTGELFF | TGTGCCAGTAGTATCGAGAAGGGGGCCGGCACCGGGGAGCTGTTTTTT
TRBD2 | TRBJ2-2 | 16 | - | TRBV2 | CASSGGWKRETGELFF | TGTGCCAGCAGTGGGGGGTGGAAGCGGGAGACCGGGGAGCTGTTTTTT
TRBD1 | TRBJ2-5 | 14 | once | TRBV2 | CASSWLPTGETQYF | TGTGCCAGCAGTTGGCTACCGACAGGGGAGACCCAGTACTTC
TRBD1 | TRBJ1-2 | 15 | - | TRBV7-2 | CASSSPAGGFYGYTF | TGTGCCAGCAGCTCTCCTGCAGGGGGGTTCTATGGCTACACCTTC
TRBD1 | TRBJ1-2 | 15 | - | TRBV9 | CASTRTGVRDYGYTF | TGTGCCAGCACCAGAACAGGGGTAAGGGACTATGGCTACACCTTC
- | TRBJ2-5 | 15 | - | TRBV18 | CASSLSQRQVETQYF | TGTGCCAGCTCCCTCTCGCAAAGACAGGTGGAGACCCAGTACTTC
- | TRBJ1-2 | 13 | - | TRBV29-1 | CSVPQGGNYGYTF | TGCAGCGTACCTCAGGGAGGTAACTATGGCTACACCTTC
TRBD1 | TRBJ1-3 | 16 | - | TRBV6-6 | CASSYGTGDSGNTIYF | TGTGCCAGCAGTTACGGGACAGGAGACTCTGGAAACACCATATATTTT
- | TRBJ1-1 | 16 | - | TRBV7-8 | CASSPRGYWGNTEAFF | TGTGCCAGCAGCCCCAGGGGATATTGGGGGAACACTGAAGCTTTCTTT
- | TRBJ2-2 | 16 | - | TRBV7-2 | CASSLRRTLNTGELFF | TGTGCCAGCAGCTTAAGACGGACTTTGAACACCGGGGAGCTGTTTTTT
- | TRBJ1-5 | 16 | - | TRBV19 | CASSGPWAVDNQPQHF | TGTGCCAGTAGTGGCCCATGGGCCGTAGACAATCAGCCCCAGCATTTT
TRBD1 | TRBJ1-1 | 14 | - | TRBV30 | CAWSTGQANTEAFF | TGTGCCTGGAGTACAGGACAGGCGAACACTGAAGCTTTCTTT
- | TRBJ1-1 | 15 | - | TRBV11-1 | CASNPKTGMNTEAFF | TGTGCCAGCAACCCCAAGACAGGAATGAACACTGAAGCTTTCTTT